This T cell receptor (beta chain) was obtained from a study of CD8+ T cells in alopecia areata. Regarding the study as a whole: Scalp sequencing also captures normal skin's resident alphabeta T cells. Scalp clonality, along with expanded CD8+ clones among the top 100, was significantly decreased by tofacitinib. Scalp lesions, especially in alopecia totalis/universalis, had higher clonality than normal scalp.

This sample's treatment: oral pan-JAK inhibitor, 5-10 mg twice daily. It was cDNA, reverse transcribed from extracted RNA, that served as the sequencing template. Produced via immunoSEQ multiplex PCR; TCRdb's table is partial and in-frame only. Here the sample spans some 200,000 clones, around 60% being singletons. Germline assignment: CDR1 SGDLS and CDR2 YYNGEE. V was shortened by 4 bases and J by 7 bases, with 11 bases between the two germline ends. This CDR3 has 12 amino acids. This clone turned up a few times. The antigen is not known. The receptor comes from a human donor with alopecia areata. The chain carries TRBV9 and TRBJ1-2; D might be TRBD1 (5 bases). The sequences come from CD8+ T cells sorted from blood, collected at week 24, from a patient treated with tofacitinib. The CDR3 loop reads CASSHGAGGYTF. The CDR3 nucleotides are TGTGCCAGCAGCCACGGGGCGGGTGGCTACACCTTC. Supplemented by reference TRBV9 and TRBJ1-2, the full variable domain reads DSGVTQTPKHLITATGQRVTLRCSPRSGDLSVYWYQQSLDQGLQFLIQYYNGEERAKGNILERFSAQQFPDLHSELNLSSLELGDSALYFCASSHGAGGYTFGSGTRLTVV.